Below are 8 T cell receptor beta chains sequenced from a single sample in a study of vaccination and CD4 T cells after COVID-19. Treatment here: roughly ten-day PBMC culture with coronavirus spike peptide pools or control peptides (ViraFEST assay). These receptors' antigens are unknown. With the Oncomine TCR Beta short-read assay, DNA from cultured CD4+ T cells was sequenced. TCRdb re-derived calls from the PCR reads in MiXCR, one entry per CDR3 protein. The sample includes about 16,000 distinct CDR3 sequences, roughly 50% of them seen just once. Specimen: CD4+ T cells from blood, cultured in vitro. These receptors were taken from a human donor who had recovered from COVID-19.

This clonotype was picked up a small number of times. The chain is built from TRBV6-2 or TRBV6-3 and TRBJ1-1, with D unresolved. Germline-derived CDR1 and CDR2 are MNHEY and SVGEGT. V was clipped by 5 bases and J by 6 bases, with 13 bases between them. The CDR3 is made up of 13 amino acids. The DNA of the CDR3 is TGTGCCAGCAGTACTGGTAGTTGGGCTGAAGCTTTCTTT. It yields the protein CASSTGSWAEAFF.

This clonotype was counted a few times. This chain joins TRBV14 and TRBJ1-2; no clear D gene. CDR1 and CDR2 from the germline V gene are SGHDN and FVKESK. Trimming stripped 4 bases from V and 8 bases from J, with 14 bases between. The CDR3 extends over 13 amino acids. CDR3 protein: CASSPQRRVGYTF. The CDR3 DNA reads TGTGCCAGCAGCCCACAGAGGCGAGTCGGCTACACCTTC.

This chain uses TRBV7-3 with TRBJ2-3, with 13 nucleotides matching TRBD2. Trimming cost V 2 bases and J 2 bases; bases outside gene matches: 1. CDR1 is SGHTA, CDR2 FQGTGA, per germline. The CDR3 has 16 amino acids. CDR3: CASSLGLAGATDTQYF. Here the CDR3 DNA reads TGTGCCAGCAGCTTAGGACTAGCGGGGGCCACAGATACGCAGTATTTT. The full variable domain, completed using reference TRBV7-3 and TRBJ2-3, is GAGVSQTPSNKVTEKGKYVELRCDPISGHTALYWYRQSLGQGPEFLIYFQGTGAADDSGLPNDRFFAVRPEGSVSTLKIQRTERGDSAVYLCASSLGLAGATDTQYFGPGTRLTVL.

The rearrangement joins TRBV12-3 or TRBV12-4 to TRBJ1-1; no clear D gene. Trimming took off 5 bases at V and 6 bases at J, with 16 bases between the two ends. The CDR3 is 14 residues long. The DNA of the CDR3 is TGTGCCAGCAGTACTACGGGGTCGGGCCCTGAAGCTTTCTTT. This codes for CASSTTGSGPEAFF.

The genes are TRBV30 and TRBJ2-7, with D perhaps matching TRBD1 (7 bases). The CDR3 runs to 12 residues. The germline V and J ends were trimmed by 2 bases and 6 bases, with 11 bases remaining between them. Looked up from germline, CDR1 is GTSNPN and CDR2 is SVGIG (reference sequence). As DNA, the CDR3 is TGTGCCTGGAGTTTCCAGGGGGGCGAGCAGTACTTC. Residues: CAWSFQGGEQYF.

This chain joins TRBV20-1 and TRBJ1-1; a possible D gene is TRBD1 (6 bases). Germline V gene lookup returns CDR1 DFQATT and CDR2 SNEGSKA (reference sequence). The CDR3 totals 13 residues. Trimming took off 3 bases at V and 0 bases at J, with 8 bases between the two ends. CDR3 sequence reads: CSARNRVNTEAFF. In nucleotides, the CDR3 is TGCAGTGCTAGGAACAGGGTGAACACTGAAGCTTTCTTT.

This clonotype was seen only a few times. The V call is TRBV15, the J call TRBJ1-1, with D hard to call. CDR1 and CDR2 from the germline V gene are LNHNV and YYDKDF (reference sequence). The V gene lost 6 bases and the J gene lost 0 bases, with 14 bases spanning the gap. The CDR3 is 15 residues long. The CDR3 region is CATRGLGNMNTEAFF. CDR3 nucleotide sequence: TGTGCCACCAGAGGGCTCGGCAACATGAACACTGAAGCTTTCTTT. The full variable domain, completed using reference TRBV15 and TRBJ1-1, is DAMVIQNPRYQVTQFGKPVTLSCSQTLNHNVMYWYQQKSSQAPKLLFHYYDKDFNNEADTPDNFQSRRPNTSFCFLDIRSPGLGDTAMYLCATRGLGNMNTEAFFGQGTRLTVV.

This CDR3 reads CASSIAEKLFF. Written as DNA, the CDR3 is TGTGCCAGTAGTATAGCTGAAAAACTGTTTTTT. The rearrangement uses TRBV19 and TRBJ1-4; D is uncertain. Germline CDR1 and CDR2: LNHDA and SQIVND (reference sequence). V lost 1 base and J 7 bases, leaving 1 base between the germline ends. The CDR3 sequence is 11 residues long.